Listed below are T cell receptor beta chains from one sample, sequenced in a study of shared clonotypes between healthy human individuals. Using immunoSEQ multiplex PCR, the repertoire was profiled, and TCRdb retains in-frame clones only, with some absent. The table has about 680,000 clones, roughly 73% seen once; the top ten hold 1.5% to 2%. What was sequenced was memory CD4+ T cells sorted from blood. The receptor set was obtained from a woman in her 30s in good health. CDR3s include the opening cysteine and the closing phenylalanine or tryptophan. Fields, in order: V gene, J gene, D gene, clone size, CDR3 protein, CDR3 DNA. D genes are given only for firm matches. Expanded clones are given a class, and other clones once, few, many or no size at all.

>TRBV5-1|TRBJ2-5|TRBD2|once
CASSLLAGQETQYF
TGCGCCAGCAGCTTGTTAGCGGGCCAAGAGACCCAGTACTTC
>TRBV6-6|TRBJ2-1|.|few
CASSYSINLANEQFF
TGTGCCAGCAGTTACTCGATTAATTTAGCCAATGAGCAGTTCTTC
>TRBV7-9|TRBJ2-5|.|.
CASSLIGTQYF
TGTGCCAGCAGCTTAATAGGGACCCAGTACTTC
>TRBV4-2|TRBJ2-2|TRBD2|.
CASSQGLAGLNTGELFF
TGTGCCAGCAGCCAAGGACTAGCGGGATTGAACACCGGGGAGCTGTTTTTT
>TRBV6-5|TRBJ2-3|.|once
CAATSTDTQYF
TGTGCCGCCACATCCACAGATACGCAGTATTTT
>TRBV5-1|TRBJ1-2|TRBD1|.
CASSPQGQANYGYTF
TGCGCCAGCAGTCCTCAGGGACAGGCTAACTATGGCTACACCTTC
>TRBV28|TRBJ2-7|.|.
CASSSAGTQTYEQYF
TGTGCCAGCAGCTCGGCCGGGACACAGACCTACGAGCAGTACTTC
>TRBV7-6|TRBJ1-2|.|.
CASSPGSGAVGGYTF
TGTGCCAGCAGCCCAGGTTCAGGGGCGGTTGGAGGCTACACCTTC
>TRBV30|TRBJ2-7|.|few
CAWSVGLGGYEQYF
TGTGCCTGGAGTGTCGGGTTGGGGGGTTACGAGCAGTACTTC
>TRBV7-9|TRBJ2-7|.|.
CASSLTLGQRGDAYEQYF
TGTGCCAGCAGCTTAACCCTCGGGCAGAGAGGGGATGCGTACGAGCAGTACTTC
>TRBV28|TRBJ1-3|.|.
CASSLIAPGSSNTIYF
TGTGCCAGCAGTTTGATAGCCCCAGGGAGTTCGAACACCATATATTTT
>TRBV5-1|TRBJ2-3|.|.
CASSFADPGTDTQYF
TGCGCCAGCAGCTTTGCGGACCCCGGCACAGATACGCAGTATTTT
>TRBV28|TRBJ1-1|.|.
CASSSVPEAFF
TGTGCCAGCAGTAGCGTCCCTGAAGCTTTCTTT
>TRBV6-5|TRBJ2-3|TRBD2|.
CASRLAGSTDTQYF
TGTGCCAGCAGACTAGCGGGAAGCACAGATACGCAGTATTTT
>TRBV6-4|TRBJ1-5|.|.
CASSDSKGTYSNQPQHF
TGTGCCAGCAGTGACTCGAAAGGGACCTATAGCAATCAGCCCCAGCATTTT
>TRBV5-1|TRBJ2-3|TRBD2|.
CASSLRGLAGESDTQYF
TGCGCCAGCAGCTTGCGGGGACTAGCGGGAGAATCAGATACGCAGTATTTT
>TRBV5-6|TRBJ2-7|TRBD2|few
CASSWGSGAVPEQYF
TGTGCCAGCAGTTGGGGTAGCGGGGCAGTTCCCGAGCAGTACTTC
>TRBV6-1|TRBJ2-5|.|.
CASSEIGGRDQTQYF
TGTGCCAGCAGTGAAATTGGGGGGCGCGATCAGACCCAGTACTTC
>TRBV11-2|TRBJ1-1|.|.
CASSLNGKTNTEAFF
TGTGCCAGCAGCTTAAATGGCAAGACGAACACTGAAGCTTTCTTT
>TRBV30|TRBJ1-5|.|few
CAWSPGGDSQPQHF
TGTGCCTGGAGCCCGGGGGGTGACTCTCAGCCCCAGCATTTT
>TRBV4-1|TRBJ2-3|TRBD2|.
CASSQGSSGMTDTQYF
TGCGCCAGCAGCCAAGGGTCTAGCGGAATGACAGATACGCAGTATTTT
>TRBV4-2|TRBJ1-2|.|.
CASSLIATASGGYTF
TGTGCCAGCAGCCTGATTGCGACAGCTTCCGGTGGCTACACCTTC
>TRBV19|TRBJ1-4|.|.
CASNRQVNEKLFF
TGTGCCAGTAATAGGCAGGTCAATGAAAAACTGTTTTTT